This T cell receptor beta chain was sequenced for a study of shared clonotypes between healthy human individuals. Whole-study findings and limits: Naive subsets usually exceeded memory subsets in estimated richness. Researchers sampled blood only, noting tissue repertoires likely differ.

As concerns this clone: Antigen: not known. Within the sample, other DNA sequences also encode this same CDR3.

Germline V lookup: CDR1 SGHRS, CDR2 YFSETQ. V lost 4 bases and J lost 5; bases outside the gene matches: 4. The CDR3 sequence is 13 residues long. Authors' analysis steps: ImmunoSEQ only sent back junction sequences with no quality scores, so filtering was done differently. Profiled with immunoSEQ multiplex PCR; TCRdb holds only in-frame clones, not every one. The V and J calls and the clone size are those of that table, but D and trimming were determined from the DNA. The sample yields over 1.4 million clones, 96% seen once. The chain recombines TRBV5-1 with TRBJ2-5; 8 bases align to TRBD1. The source of this sequence is a man aged 25 to 40 in good health. The sequencing sample was made of naive CD4+ T cells sorted from blood. Subset meaning: CD45RA+ positively selected. The CDR3 region has the DNA TGCGCCAGCAGCCCCGGACAGGGTGAGACCCAGTACTTC. Translated, it gives CASSPGQGETQYF.